The clone carrying this T cell receptor beta chain has at least ten counts. Its antigen is not identified. TCRdb fed the 5' RACE reads into MiXCR, producing one record per CDR3 protein. The table has about 160,000 distinct CDR3 sequences, more than 5.5% seen once. These data come from a study of T cells after yellow fever vaccination. Findings of the study overall: Booster samples showed a return of most primary-vaccination clones (about 97% CD4, around 85% CD8). Though weaker, the secondary response peaked faster, on day 5 versus 15.

CDR3 length: 16 amino acids. V was pared by 0 bases and J by 1 base, with 13 bases between. Per germline, CDR1 SGDLS and CDR2 YYNGEE. The sequence derives from a man between 18 and 35 years old who received the YFV17D yellow fever vaccine. The sample in question was CD4+ T cells sorted from PBMCs, obtained around 5 days after the first yellow fever vaccination. This rearrangement joins TRBV9 to TRBJ2-5; a possible D gene is TRBD2 (6 bases). This CDR3 reads CASSVGGTVIQETQYF. DNA for the CDR3: TGTGCCAGCAGCGTAGGGGGGACTGTCATCCAAGAGACCCAGTACTTC.